Detailed here is one T cell receptor (beta chain). Its antigen is not identified. Germline V gene lookup returns CDR1 KGHSH and CDR2 LQKENI. With V trimmed by 5 bases and J by 8 bases, 8 bases remained unmatched. The CDR3 length is 14 residues. The study separated CD4+ cells into CD45RA+ naive and CD45RA-negative memory subsets. The source of the sample is a study of shared clonotypes between healthy human individuals. About the study: Sampling drew on donors who were a couple of women and a few men aged 18 to 49. CD4 naive cells filled three plates per donor, CD4 memory three, CD8 naive two and CD8 memory one.

Here immunoSEQ multiplex PCR was the method, and the copy in TCRdb shows in-frame clones only, minus some. The table lists just over 2,000,000 clones, approximately 95% of them singletons. Study-level findings and limits: All-four-donor shared clonotypes had higher generation probabilities than non-shared clonotypes did.

The sequence derives from a man younger than 35 in good health. The sequenced sample consisted of naive CD4+ T cells sorted from blood. Subset indicated: CD45RA+ positively selected. The rearrangement links TRBV18 to TRBJ1-4; TRBD1 matches 7 bases. The CDR3: CASSKGQLGEKLFF. The DNA of the CDR3 is TGTGCCAGCTCAAAGGGACAGCTCGGGGAAAAACTGTTTTTT. Combining the CDR3 with reference TRBV18 and TRBJ1-4 gives the whole variable domain NAGVMQNPRHLVRRRGQEARLRCSPMKGHSHVYWYRQLPEEGLKFMVYLQKENIIDESGMPKERFSAEFPKEGPSILRIQQVVRGDSAAYFCASSKGQLGEKLFFGSGTQLSVL.